A selection of T cell receptor beta chains follows, all from one sample in a study of T cells in Graves' hyperthyroidism and ophthalmopathy. One entry per CDR3 protein, called by TCRdb with MiXCR from the multiplex PCR reads. Here the sample spans a few hundred thousand distinct CDR3 sequences, 46% being singletons. The sample taken for sequencing was peripheral blood or thyroid tissue (not recorded which). Receptors were obtained from a young woman with Graves' hyperthyroidism. The CDR3 runs from the conserved cysteine through the conserved F or W. D genes are given only for firm matches. Clone size is given for some rows only: seen once, a few or many times, or a class if the clone is expanded.

abundance: .
d_gene: .
j_gene: TRBJ1-5
v_gene: TRBV25-1
CDR3nt: TGTGCCAGCCAAGTCTGGGGGATAAATCAGCCCCAGCATTTT
CDR3aa: CASQVWGINQPQHF

abundance: few
d_gene: TRBD1
j_gene: TRBJ2-5
v_gene: TRBV7-9
CDR3nt: TGTGCCAGCAACGGACAGGGTAGGCCCCAAGAGACCCAGTACTTC
CDR3aa: CASNGQGRPQETQYF

abundance: .
d_gene: TRBD1
j_gene: TRBJ2-3
v_gene: TRBV7-2
CDR3nt: TGTGCCAGCAGCGTCGACAGGGTCACAGATACGCAGTATTTT
CDR3aa: CASSVDRVTDTQYF

abundance: few
d_gene: .
j_gene: TRBJ1-3
v_gene: TRBV20-1
CDR3nt: TGCAGTGCCCGGACGGCCGAGACAACCATATATTTT
CDR3aa: CSARTAETTIYF

abundance: .
d_gene: .
j_gene: TRBJ2-7
v_gene: TRBV29-1
CDR3nt: TGCAGCGTTGTGGGCAAGTTCCACGAGCAGTACTTC
CDR3aa: CSVVGKFHEQYF

abundance: .
d_gene: .
j_gene: TRBJ1-4
v_gene: TRBV25-1
CDR3nt: TGTGCCAGCAGCCGGACCCCAGTGGATGAAAAACTGTTTTTT
CDR3aa: CASSRTPVDEKLFF

abundance: .
d_gene: .
j_gene: TRBJ1-3
v_gene: TRBV29-1
CDR3nt: TGCAGCGTTGATGTAACCCGGAACACCATATATTTT
CDR3aa: CSVDVTRNTIYF

abundance: few
d_gene: .
j_gene: TRBJ2-7
v_gene: TRBV7-2
CDR3nt: TGTGCCAGCAGCTTAGGACAACGGGGAATCTCCTACGAGCAGTACTTC
CDR3aa: CASSLGQRGISYEQYF

abundance: .
d_gene: .
j_gene: TRBJ2-7
v_gene: TRBV6-5
CDR3nt: TGTGCCAGCGGATGGGGCAGGGATTACGAGCAGTACTTC
CDR3aa: CASGWGRDYEQYF

abundance: .
d_gene: TRBD1
j_gene: TRBJ1-2
v_gene: TRBV25-1
CDR3nt: TGTGCCAGCAGTACCTCAGGGGGCCGCGGCTACACCTTC
CDR3aa: CASSTSGGRGYTF